The entry below describes one TCR beta chain. Its antigen is undetermined. The data were taken from a study of monozygotic twins with inflammatory bowel disease. Overall study findings and caveats: Repertoire similarity did not differ between concordant and discordant twins, possibly owing to limited power. Healthy co-twins showed greater TCRbeta diversity (inverse Simpson) than IBD patients.

Roughly 3,800 ng of total RNA went into each TCR library. TCRdb reprocessed the 5' RACE reads, keeping one entry per CDR3 protein, no DNA. This sample's table reports about 450,000 distinct CDR3 sequences. Germline CDR1 LGHNA, CDR2 YNFKEQ. The CDR3 is made up of 12 amino acids. The rearrangement uses TRBV4-2 and TRBJ2-1. This receptor was taken from a human donor with ulcerative colitis or Crohn's disease, or a healthy co-twin of an affected twin (not recorded which). Input material: blood. The CDR3 protein is CASSQGSYEQFF.